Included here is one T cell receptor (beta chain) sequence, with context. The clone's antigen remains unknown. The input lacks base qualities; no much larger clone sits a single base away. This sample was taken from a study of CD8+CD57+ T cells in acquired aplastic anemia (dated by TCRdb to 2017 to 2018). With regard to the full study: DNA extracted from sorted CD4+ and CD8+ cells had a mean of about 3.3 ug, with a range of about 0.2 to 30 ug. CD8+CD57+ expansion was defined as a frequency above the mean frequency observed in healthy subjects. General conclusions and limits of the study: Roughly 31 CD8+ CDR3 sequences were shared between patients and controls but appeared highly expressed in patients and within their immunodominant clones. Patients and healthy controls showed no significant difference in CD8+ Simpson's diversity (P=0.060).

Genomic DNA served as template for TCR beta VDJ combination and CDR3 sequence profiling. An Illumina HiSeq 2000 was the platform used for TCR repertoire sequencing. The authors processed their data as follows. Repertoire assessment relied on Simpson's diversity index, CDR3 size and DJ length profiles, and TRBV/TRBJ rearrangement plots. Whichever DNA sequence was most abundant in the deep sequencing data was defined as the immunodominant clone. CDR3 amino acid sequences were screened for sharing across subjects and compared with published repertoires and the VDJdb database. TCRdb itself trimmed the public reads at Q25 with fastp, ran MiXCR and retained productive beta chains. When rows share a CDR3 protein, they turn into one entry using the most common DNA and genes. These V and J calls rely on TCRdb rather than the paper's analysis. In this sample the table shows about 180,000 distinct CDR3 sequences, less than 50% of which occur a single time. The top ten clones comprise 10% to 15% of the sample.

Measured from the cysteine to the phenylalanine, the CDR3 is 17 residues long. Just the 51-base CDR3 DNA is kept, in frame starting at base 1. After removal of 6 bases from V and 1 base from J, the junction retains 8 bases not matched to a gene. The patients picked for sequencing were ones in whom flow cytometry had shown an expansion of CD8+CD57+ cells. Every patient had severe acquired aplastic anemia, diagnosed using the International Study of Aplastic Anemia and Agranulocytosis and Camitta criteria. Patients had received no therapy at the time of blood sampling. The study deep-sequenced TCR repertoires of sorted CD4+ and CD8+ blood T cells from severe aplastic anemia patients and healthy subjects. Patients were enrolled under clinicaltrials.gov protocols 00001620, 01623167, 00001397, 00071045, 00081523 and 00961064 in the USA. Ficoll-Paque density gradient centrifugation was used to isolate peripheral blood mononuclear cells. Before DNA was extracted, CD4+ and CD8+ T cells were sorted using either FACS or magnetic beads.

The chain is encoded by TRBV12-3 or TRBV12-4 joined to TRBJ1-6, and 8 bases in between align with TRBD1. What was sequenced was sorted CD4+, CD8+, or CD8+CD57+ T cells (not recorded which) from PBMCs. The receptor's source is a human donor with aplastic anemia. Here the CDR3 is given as CASRARQGSSYNSPLHF. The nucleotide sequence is TGTGCCAGCAGGGCCCGACAGGGGTCGTCCTATAATTCACCCCTCCACTTT.